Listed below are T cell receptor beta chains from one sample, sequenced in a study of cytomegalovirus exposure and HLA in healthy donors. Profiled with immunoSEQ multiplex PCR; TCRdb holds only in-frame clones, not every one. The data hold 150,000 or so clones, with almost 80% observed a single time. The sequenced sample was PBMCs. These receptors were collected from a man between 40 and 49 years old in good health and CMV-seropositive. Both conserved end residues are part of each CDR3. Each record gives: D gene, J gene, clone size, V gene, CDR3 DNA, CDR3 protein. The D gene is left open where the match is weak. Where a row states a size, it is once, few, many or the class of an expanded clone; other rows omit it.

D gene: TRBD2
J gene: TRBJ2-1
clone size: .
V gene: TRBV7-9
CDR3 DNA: TGTGCCAGCAGCTCGCGACTAGCGGGGCCTGACGCCGAGCAGTTCTTC
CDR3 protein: CASSSRLAGPDAEQFF

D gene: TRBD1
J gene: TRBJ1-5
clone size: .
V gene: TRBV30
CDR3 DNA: TGTGCCTGGTCACAGGGGACGGGGCTTAGCAATCAGCCCCAGCATTTT
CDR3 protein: CAWSQGTGLSNQPQHF

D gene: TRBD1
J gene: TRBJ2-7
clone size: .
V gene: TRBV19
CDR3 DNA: TGTGCCAGTAGTGTTCAGGGGGCGAGGGAGCAGTACTTC
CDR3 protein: CASSVQGAREQYF

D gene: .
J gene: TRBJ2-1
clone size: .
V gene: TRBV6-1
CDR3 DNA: TGTGCCAGCAGTGAAGATGCGGCGGCTATATACAATGAGCAGTTCTTC
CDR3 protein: CASSEDAAAIYNEQFF

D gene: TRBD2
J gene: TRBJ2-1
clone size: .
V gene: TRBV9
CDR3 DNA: TGTGCCAGCAGCGTAGGCGGGAGAGTCTACAATGAGCAGTTCTTC
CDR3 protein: CASSVGGRVYNEQFF

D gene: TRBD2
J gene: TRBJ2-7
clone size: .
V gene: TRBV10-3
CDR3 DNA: TGTGCCATCAGGCCCGGACTAGCGGGTTCACTGGAGCAGTACTTC
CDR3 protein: CAIRPGLAGSLEQYF

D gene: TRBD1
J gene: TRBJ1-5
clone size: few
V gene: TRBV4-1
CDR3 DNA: TGCGCCAGCAGCCTGACAGACAGGGGGGATCAGCCCCAGCATTTT
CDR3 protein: CASSLTDRGDQPQHF

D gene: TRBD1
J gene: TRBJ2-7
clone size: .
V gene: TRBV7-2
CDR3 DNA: TGTGCCAGCAGCTTCATGGTCCCGAGACAGGGAGTCTACGAGCAGTACTTC
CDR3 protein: CASSFMVPRQGVYEQYF

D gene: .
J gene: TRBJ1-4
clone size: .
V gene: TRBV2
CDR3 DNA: TGTGCCAGCAGTGGAGGGTTTGGGGAACTGTTTTTT
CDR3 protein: CASSGGFGELFF

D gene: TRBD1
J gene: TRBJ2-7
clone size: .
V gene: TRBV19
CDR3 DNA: TGTGCCAGTAGCTCGGGACAGGCAGTCTACGAGCAGTACTTC
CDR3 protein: CASSSGQAVYEQYF

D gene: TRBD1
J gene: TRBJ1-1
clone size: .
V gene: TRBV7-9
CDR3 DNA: TGTGCCAGCAGCCTCCAGACAGGGGGAACAGCTTTCTTT
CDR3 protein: CASSLQTGGTAFF

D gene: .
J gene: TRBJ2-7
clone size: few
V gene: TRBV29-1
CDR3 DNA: TGCAGCGTTACGCCCAACGGAGGTTACGAGCAGTACTTC
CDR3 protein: CSVTPNGGYEQYF

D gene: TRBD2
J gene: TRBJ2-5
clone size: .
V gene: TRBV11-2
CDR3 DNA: TGTGCCAGCAGCTTAGGGACTAGCGGGGAGACCCAGTACTTC
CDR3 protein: CASSLGTSGETQYF

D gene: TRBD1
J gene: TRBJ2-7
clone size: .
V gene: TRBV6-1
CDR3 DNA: TGTGCCAGCAGTGAAGGGACAGGGGGCGCCGAGCAGTACTTC
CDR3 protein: CASSEGTGGAEQYF

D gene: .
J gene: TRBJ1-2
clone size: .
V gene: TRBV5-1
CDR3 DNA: TGCGCCAGCAGCTTGGCCGATAGAAGCCTCTATGGCTACACCTTC
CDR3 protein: CASSLADRSLYGYTF

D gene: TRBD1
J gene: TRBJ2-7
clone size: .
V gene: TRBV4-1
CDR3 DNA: TGCGCCAGCAGCCAAGACGATGGGGCAGGGGGTAGAAGCATCTTC
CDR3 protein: CASSQDDGAGGRSIF

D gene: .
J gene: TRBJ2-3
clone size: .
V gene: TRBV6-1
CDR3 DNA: TGTGCCAGCTCGAACAGGGATGGCACAGATACGCAGTATTTT
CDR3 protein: CASSNRDGTDTQYF

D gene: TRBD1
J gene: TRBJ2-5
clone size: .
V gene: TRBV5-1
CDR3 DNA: TGCGCCAGCAGCTTTAGGACAGGGGGGATGGGCCAAGAGACCCAGTACTTC
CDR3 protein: CASSFRTGGMGQETQYF

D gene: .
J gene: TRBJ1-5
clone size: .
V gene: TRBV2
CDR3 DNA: TGTGCCAGCAACCGGGGACAACAGAGCAATCAGCCCCAGCATTTT
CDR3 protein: CASNRGQQSNQPQHF

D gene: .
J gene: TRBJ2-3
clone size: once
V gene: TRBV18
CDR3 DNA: TGTGCCAGCTCACCAGGAGCGGATACGCAGTATTTT
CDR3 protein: CASSPGADTQYF

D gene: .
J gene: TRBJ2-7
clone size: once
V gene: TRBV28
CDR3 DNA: TGTGCCAGCAGCTGGGCGGACTTCTCCTACGAGCAGTACTTC
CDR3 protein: CASSWADFSYEQYF

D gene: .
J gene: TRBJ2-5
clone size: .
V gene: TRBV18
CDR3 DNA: TGTGCCAGCTCACCACGGGGGGGCTATGGTGAAGAGACCCAGTACTTC
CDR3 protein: CASSPRGGYGEETQYF

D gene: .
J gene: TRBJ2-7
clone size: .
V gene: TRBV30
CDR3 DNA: TGTGCCTGGAGCTTTGGCGGCGGACAGTCCTACGAGCAGTACTTC
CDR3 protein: CAWSFGGGQSYEQYF

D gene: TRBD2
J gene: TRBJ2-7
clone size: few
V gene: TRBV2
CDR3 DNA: TGTGCCAGCAGTGGGCCTAGCGGAGCCTCCTACGAGCAGTACTTC
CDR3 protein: CASSGPSGASYEQYF

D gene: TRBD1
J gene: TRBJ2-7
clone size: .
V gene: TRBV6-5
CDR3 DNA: TGTGCCAGCAGACGGGACAGGAGCTCCTACGAGCAGTACTTC
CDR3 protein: CASRRDRSSYEQYF

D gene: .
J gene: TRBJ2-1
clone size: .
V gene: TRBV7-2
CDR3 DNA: TGTGCCAGCAGCTTCGCACCCCGGGGTAGCGGATACAATGAGCAGTTCTTC
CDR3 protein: CASSFAPRGSGYNEQFF

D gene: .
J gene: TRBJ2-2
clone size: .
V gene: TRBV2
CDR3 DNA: TGTGCCAGCAGCCCCAGTCCAGGCGGGGAGCTGTTTTTT
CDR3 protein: CASSPSPGGELFF

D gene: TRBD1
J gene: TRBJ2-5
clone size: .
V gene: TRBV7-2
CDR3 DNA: TGTGCCAGCAGCTTAAGACAGGGGGCGTGGAGGACCCAGTACTTC
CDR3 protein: CASSLRQGAWRTQYF

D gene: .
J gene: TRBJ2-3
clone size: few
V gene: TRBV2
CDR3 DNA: TGTGCCAGCAGACTAGCTTGGGGCACAGATACGCAGTATTTT
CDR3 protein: CASRLAWGTDTQYF

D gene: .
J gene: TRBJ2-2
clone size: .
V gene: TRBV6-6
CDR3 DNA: TGTGCCAGCAGAGATGACAGTTACACCGGGGAGCTGTTTTTT
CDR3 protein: CASRDDSYTGELFF

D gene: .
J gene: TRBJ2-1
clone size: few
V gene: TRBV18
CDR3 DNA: TGTGCCAGCTCAACGACAGGCTACAATGAGCAGTTCTTC
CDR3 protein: CASSTTGYNEQFF

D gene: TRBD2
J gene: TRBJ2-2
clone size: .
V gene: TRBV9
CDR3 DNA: TGTGCCAGCAGCGTAGCACCAGCGGGAGGCACCGGGGAGCTGTTTTTT
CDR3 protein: CASSVAPAGGTGELFF

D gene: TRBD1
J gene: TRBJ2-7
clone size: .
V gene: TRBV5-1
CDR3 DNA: TGCGCCAGCAGCCCCCGGGACAGGGACCCGCAGTACTTC
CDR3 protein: CASSPRDRDPQYF

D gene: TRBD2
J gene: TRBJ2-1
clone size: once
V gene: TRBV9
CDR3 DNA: TGTGCCAGCAGCGTACGCGGGAGGACCCCCAGCACCTACAATGAGCAGTTCTTC
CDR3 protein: CASSVRGRTPSTYNEQFF

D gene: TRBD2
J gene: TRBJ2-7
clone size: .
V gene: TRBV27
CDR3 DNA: TGTGCCAGCAGTTTGCCCCCACGGACTAGCGGGGCGTCGGTGCAGTACTTC
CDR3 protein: CASSLPPRTSGASVQYF

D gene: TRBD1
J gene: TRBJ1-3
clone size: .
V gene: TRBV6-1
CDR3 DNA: TGTGCCAGCAGGCTCGCCCTAACAGGGGGCAACACCATATATTTT
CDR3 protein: CASRLALTGGNTIYF

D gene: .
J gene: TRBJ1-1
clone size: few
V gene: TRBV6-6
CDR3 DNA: TGTGCCAGCAGCAATACAGGGAACACTGAAGCTTTCTTT
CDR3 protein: CASSNTGNTEAFF

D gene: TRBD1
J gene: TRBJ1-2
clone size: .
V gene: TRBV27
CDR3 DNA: TGTGCCAGCAGTTTAGGGACAGGGGTTGGCTACACCTTC
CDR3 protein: CASSLGTGVGYTF

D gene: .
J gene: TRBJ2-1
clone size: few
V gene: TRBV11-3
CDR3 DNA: TGTGCCAGCAGCTTCAGAGGATCCTACAATGAGCAGTTCTTC
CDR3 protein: CASSFRGSYNEQFF

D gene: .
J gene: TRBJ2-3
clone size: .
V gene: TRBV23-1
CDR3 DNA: TGCGCCAGCAGTCAAGAGCAATGGTCCGGGGTGGCAGATACGCAGTATTTT
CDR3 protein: CASSQEQWSGVADTQYF

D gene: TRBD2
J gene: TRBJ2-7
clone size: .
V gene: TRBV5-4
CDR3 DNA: TGTGCCAGCAGCCAGACTAGCGACTACGAGCAGTACTTC
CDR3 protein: CASSQTSDYEQYF

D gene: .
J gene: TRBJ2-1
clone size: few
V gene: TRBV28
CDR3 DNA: TGTGCCAGCACTACATTTTCCGGGGGCTACAATGAGCAGTTCTTC
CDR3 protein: CASTTFSGGYNEQFF

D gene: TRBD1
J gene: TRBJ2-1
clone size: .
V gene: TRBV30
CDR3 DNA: TGTGCCTCCAGGGGGTTTTTGAATGAGCAGTTCTTC
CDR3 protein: CASRGFLNEQFF

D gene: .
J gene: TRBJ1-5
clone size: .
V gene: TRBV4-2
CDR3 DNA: TGTGCCAGCAGCCAAACACTCCCACTTGGAGATCAGCCCCAGCATTTT
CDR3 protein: CASSQTLPLGDQPQHF

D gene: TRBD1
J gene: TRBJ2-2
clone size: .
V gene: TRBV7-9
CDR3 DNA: TGTGCCAGCAGACCTGGACAGGGCTACACCGGGGAGCTGTTTTTT
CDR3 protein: CASRPGQGYTGELFF

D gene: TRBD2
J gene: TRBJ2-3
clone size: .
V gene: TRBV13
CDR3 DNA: TGTGCCAGCAGCCTGTCGGGACTAGCGGCTAAAGGTCGCACAGATACGCAGTATTTT
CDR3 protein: CASSLSGLAAKGRTDTQYF

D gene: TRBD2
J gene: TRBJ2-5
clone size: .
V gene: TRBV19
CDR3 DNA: TGTGCCACCACGGAGACTAGCGGGAGTCCGGAGACCCAGTACTTC
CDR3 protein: CATTETSGSPETQYF

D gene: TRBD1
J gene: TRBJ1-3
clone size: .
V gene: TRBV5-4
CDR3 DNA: TGTGCCAGCAGCCTCACAGGGGGACTCGGAAACACCATATATTTT
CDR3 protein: CASSLTGGLGNTIYF

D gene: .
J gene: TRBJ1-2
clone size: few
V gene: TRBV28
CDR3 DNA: TGTGCCAGCAGTTCAGAAGTCGGGGTTTATGGCTACACCTTC
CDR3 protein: CASSSEVGVYGYTF

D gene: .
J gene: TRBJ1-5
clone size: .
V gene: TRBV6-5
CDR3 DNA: TGTGCCAGCAGTGAAGGGGAGGGAGGTCAGCCCCAGCATTTT
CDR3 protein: CASSEGEGGQPQHF

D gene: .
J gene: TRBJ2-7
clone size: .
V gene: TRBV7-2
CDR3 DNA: TGTGCCAGCAGCAGGGGGGGCGGAGTCTACGAGCAGTACTTC
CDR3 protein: CASSRGGGVYEQYF